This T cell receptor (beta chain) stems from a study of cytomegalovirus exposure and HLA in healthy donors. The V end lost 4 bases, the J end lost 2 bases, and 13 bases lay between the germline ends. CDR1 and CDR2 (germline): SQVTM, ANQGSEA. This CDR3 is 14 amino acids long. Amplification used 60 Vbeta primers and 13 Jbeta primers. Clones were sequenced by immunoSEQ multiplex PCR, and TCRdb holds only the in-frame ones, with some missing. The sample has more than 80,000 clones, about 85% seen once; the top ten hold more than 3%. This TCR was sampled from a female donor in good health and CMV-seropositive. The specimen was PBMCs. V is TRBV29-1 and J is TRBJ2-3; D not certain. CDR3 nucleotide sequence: TGCAGCGTTGCCGTGGAGACGTTCACAGATACGCAGTATTTT. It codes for CSVAVETFTDTQYF.